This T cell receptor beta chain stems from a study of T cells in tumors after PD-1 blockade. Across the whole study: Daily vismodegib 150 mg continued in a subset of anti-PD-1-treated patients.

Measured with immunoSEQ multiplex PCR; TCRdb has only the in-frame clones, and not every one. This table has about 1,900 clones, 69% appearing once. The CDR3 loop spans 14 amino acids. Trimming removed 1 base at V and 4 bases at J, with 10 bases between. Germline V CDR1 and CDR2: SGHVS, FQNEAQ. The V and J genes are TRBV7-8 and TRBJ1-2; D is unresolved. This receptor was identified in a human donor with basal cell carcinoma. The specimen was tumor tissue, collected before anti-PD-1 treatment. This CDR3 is CASSLDPRSYGYTF. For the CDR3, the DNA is TGTGCCAGCAGCTTAGACCCCCGCAGCTATGGCTACACCTTC.